A selection of T cell receptor beta chains follows, all from one sample in a study of cytomegalovirus exposure and HLA in healthy donors. Measured with immunoSEQ multiplex PCR; TCRdb has only the in-frame clones, and not every one. The table shows approximately 250,000 clones, with around four fifths occurring only once. Sequenced material: PBMCs. Source of these receptors: a boy aged 5 to 17 in good health and CMV-seronegative. Both conserved end residues are part of each CDR3. D genes are given only for firm matches. Clone size is given for some rows only: seen once, a few or many times, or a class if the clone is expanded.

>15|.|.|TRBV6-1|TRBJ2-7
CASSERDKSSYEQYF
TGTGCCAGCAGTGAACGGGACAAGAGCTCCTACGAGCAGTACTTC
>13|.|TRBD2|TRBV10-3|TRBJ2-7
CATSGTSGYEQYF
TGTGCCACGTCCGGGACTAGCGGCTACGAGCAGTACTTC
>15|once|TRBD2|TRBV9|TRBJ2-5
CASSVGDSGVGTQYF
TGTGCCAGCAGCGTAGGAGATAGCGGGGTGGGGACCCAGTACTTC
>14|.|.|TRBV14|TRBJ1-1
CASSQHYGNTEAFF
TGTGCCAGCAGCCAGCATTACGGGAACACTGAAGCTTTCTTT
>11|.|.|TRBV6-5|TRBJ1-2
CASSRGGGYTF
TGTGCCAGCAGTCGCGGCGGTGGCTACACCTTC
>15|once|TRBD2|TRBV6-6|TRBJ2-5
CASRTQGLAGGTQYF
TGTGCCAGCAGAACCCAGGGACTAGCGGGAGGGACCCAGTACTTC
>17|.|TRBD2|TRBV12-5|TRBJ2-1
CASGLVLAGTEYNEQFF
TGTGCTAGTGGTTTGGTGTTAGCGGGGACCGAATACAATGAGCAGTTCTTC
>14|.|TRBD1|TRBV27|TRBJ2-1
CASSLGTGWNEQFF
TGTGCCAGCAGTTTGGGGACAGGGTGGAATGAGCAGTTCTTC
>13|.|.|TRBV30|TRBJ2-2
CAGGTGNTGELFF
TGTGCCGGGGGGACTGGGAACACCGGGGAGCTGTTTTTT
>14|.|TRBD1|TRBV6-5|TRBJ2-5
CASSSGQGDETQYF
TGTGCCAGCAGTTCTGGACAGGGGGACGAGACCCAGTACTTC
>15|.|.|TRBV9|TRBJ1-1
CASSVGSGIGTEAFF
TGTGCCAGCAGCGTCGGTTCAGGGATCGGCACTGAAGCTTTCTTT
>15|few|.|TRBV4-1|TRBJ1-5
CASSHAQGYNQPQHF
TGCGCCAGCAGCCATGCTCAGGGTTACAATCAGCCCCAGCATTTT
>16|.|.|TRBV27|TRBJ1-1
CASSPPRRVLSTEAFF
TGTGCCAGCAGTCCACCTCGCAGGGTGTTAAGCACTGAAGCTTTCTTT
>15|.|TRBD2|TRBV27|TRBJ2-1
CASSLMTSPGNEQFF
TGTGCCAGCAGTTTAATGACTAGCCCAGGCAATGAGCAGTTCTTC
>11|.|.|TRBV20-1|TRBJ1-1
CSGTGGLEAFF
TGCAGTGGGACGGGGGGGCTGGAAGCTTTCTTT
>13|few|.|TRBV2|TRBJ1-1
CASSKEQGPEAFF
TGTGCCAGCAGTAAGGAACAGGGCCCTGAAGCTTTCTTT
>12|.|TRBD1|TRBV29-1|TRBJ1-2
CSVDTGGNGYTF
TGCAGCGTTGACACAGGGGGCAATGGCTACACCTTC
>15|once|.|TRBV6-6|TRBJ2-7
CASSPRTGRDWGQYF
TGTGCCAGCAGTCCTCGGACAGGGAGGGACTGGGGGCAGTACTTC
>13|once|.|TRBV5-1|TRBJ2-1
CASSLGSGYEQFF
TGCGCCAGCAGCTTGGGATCAGGGTATGAGCAGTTCTTC
>11|.|.|TRBV30|TRBJ1-2
CAGIQGRGYTF
TGTGCCGGGATACAGGGTAGAGGCTACACCTTC
>14|.|.|TRBV18|TRBJ1-2
CASSPYKGEYGYTF
TGTGCCAGCTCACCATATAAGGGAGAGTATGGCTACACCTTC
>14|.|TRBD1|TRBV5-1|TRBJ2-5
CASSSMGQKETQYF
TGCGCCAGCAGCTCTATGGGACAGAAAGAGACCCAGTACTTC
>12|once|.|TRBV5-6|TRBJ1-2
CATAKENYGYTF
TGTGCCACCGCAAAGGAGAACTATGGCTACACCTTC
>12|.|.|TRBV6-6|TRBJ1-1
CASSYTTGEAFF
TGTGCCAGCAGTTACACAACAGGGGAAGCTTTCTTT
>11|once|.|TRBV5-6|TRBJ2-7
CASSLGGEQYF
TGTGCCAGCAGCTTGGGCGGGGAGCAGTACTTC
>16|few|TRBD1|TRBV6-6|TRBJ1-6
CASNRQGDRPNSPLHF
TGTGCCAGCAATCGACAGGGGGACAGGCCAAATTCACCCCTCCACTTT